What follows are 22 T cell receptor beta chains derived from one specimen sequenced in a study of control samples from healthy donors and cancer patients. Libraries were prepared by immunoSEQ multiplex PCR; TCRdb keeps only in-frame clonotypes and omits some of them. The table records roughly 370,000 clones, approximately 90% of them present only once. The source material was PBMCs. These TCRs come from a man aged 35 to 55 with head and neck cancer.

The chain has TRBV6-2 or TRBV6-3 and TRBJ2-7; 7 nucleotides agree with TRBD1. The germline V gene has CDR1 MNHEY and CDR2 SVGEGT. V lost 4 bases to trimming and J lost 2 bases; unmatched junction nucleotides: 2. The CDR3 is 13 residues long. CDR3 residues: CASSFGTAYEQYF. Written as DNA, the CDR3 is TGTGCCAGCAGTTTCGGGACAGCCTACGAGCAGTACTTC.

The genes are TRBV10-1 and TRBJ2-3; no reliable D call. CDR1 and CDR2 from the germline V gene are WNHNN and SYGVQD (reference sequence). With 6 bases removed from V and 1 base from J, the gap between germline ends came to 2 bases. The CDR3 length is 11 residues. The CDR3 here is CASRGTDTQYF. The CDR3 DNA is TGCGCCAGCAGGGGCACAGATACGCAGTATTTT.

This clone was seen a single time. V usage is TRBV7-2 and J usage is TRBJ2-5; 8 bases are a match to TRBD2. This CDR3 region has 14 residues. The V and J ends lost 5 bases and 9 bases, in that order; junction bases with no gene match: 11. The germline V gene encodes CDR1 SGHTA and CDR2 FQGNSA. CDR3 protein: CASSQPAGVGPQYF. As DNA, the CDR3 is TGTGCCAGCAGCCAGCCAGCGGGAGTGGGCCCCCAGTACTTC. The full variable domain, with the rest looked up from reference TRBV7-2 and TRBJ2-5, is GAGVSQSPSNKVTEKGKDVELRCDPISGHTALYWYRQSLGQGLEFLIYFQGNSAPDKSGLPSDRFSAERTGGSVSTLTIQRTQQEDSAVYLCASSQPAGVGPQYFGPGTRLLVL.

V usage is TRBV27 and J usage is TRBJ1-1; 7 bases are shared with TRBD1. Trimming took 4 bases from V and 1 from J; bases not matched to a gene: 3. CDR3 length equals 14 residues. Looked up from germline, CDR1 is MNHEY and CDR2 is SMNVEV (reference sequence). CDR3: CASSSGQSNTEAFF. The DNA for the CDR3 is TGTGCCAGCAGTTCGGGACAGTCGAACACTGAAGCTTTCTTT.

This chain joins TRBV9 and TRBJ1-2, with D possibly matching TRBD1 (5 bases). The V end was cut by 3 bases, the J end by 2 bases, with 11 bases between. There are 14 residues in the CDR3. Germline CDR1 is SGDLS and CDR2 is YYNGEE. CDR3 sequence: CASSGAWTNYGYTF. CDR3 bases: TGTGCCAGCAGCGGAGCATGGACAAACTATGGCTACACCTTC. The entire variable domain, with the rest obtained from reference TRBV9 and TRBJ1-2, is as follows: DSGVTQTPKHLITATGQRVTLRCSPRSGDLSVYWYQQSLDQGLQFLIQYYNGEERAKGNILERFSAQQFPDLHSELNLSSLELGDSALYFCASSGAWTNYGYTFGSGTRLTVV.

The chain is built from TRBV5-1 and TRBJ2-3; the D gene is possibly TRBD1 (6 bases). Germline CDR1 and CDR2: SGHRS and YFSETQ. V was shortened by 2 bases and J by 5 bases, with 18 bases between the two germline ends. This CDR3 has 16 amino acids. CDR3 sequence reads: CASSFSGAPQEDTQYF. CDR3 sequence (DNA): TGCGCCAGCAGCTTCTCAGGGGCGCCACAGGAAGATACGCAGTATTTT.

The chain joins TRBV2 to TRBJ1-5, with D possibly matching TRBD1 (6 bases). V lost 3 bases and J 4 bases, leaving 22 bases between the germline ends. The germline gives CDR1 SNHLY, CDR2 FYNNEI. CDR3 length equals 18 residues. The CDR3 loop is CASSEGAGARLWNQPQHF. The CDR3 bases are TGTGCCAGCAGTGAGGGGGCTGGGGCGCGGCTTTGGAATCAGCCCCAGCATTTT.

V is TRBV19 and J is TRBJ2-3; D unclear. This CDR3 spans 14 amino acids. V was cut by 5 bases and J by 4 bases, with 13 bases left in between. Germline CDR1 reads LNHDA; CDR2 reads SQIVND (reference sequence). The CDR3 DNA reads TGTGCCAGTAGTCCCCGGTCAGGAGCAGATACGCAGTATTTT. Protein product: CASSPRSGADTQYF.

This clone was observed once. This chain links TRBV7-9 with TRBJ2-7; D possibly corresponds to TRBD2 (5 bases). The CDR3 loop spans 15 amino acids. CDR1 is SEHNR and CDR2 is FQNEAQ in the germline V gene (reference sequence). Trimming stripped 5 bases from V and 2 bases from J, with 16 bases between. The CDR3 loop is CASSPRGSRAYEQYF. CDR3 nucleotide sequence: TGTGCCAGCAGCCCCCGCGGGTCTCGAGCCTACGAGCAGTACTTC.

This clone has only a few counts. The rearrangement uses TRBV18 and TRBJ1-5; D perhaps matches TRBD1 (5 bases). Germline V gene sequence: CDR1 KGHSH, CDR2 LQKENI. V dropped 4 bases and J dropped 4 bases, with 8 bases sitting between them. The CDR3 is made up of 13 amino acids. CDR3 sequence: CASSQEGNQPQHF. CDR3 nucleotide sequence: TGTGCCAGCTCACAAGAGGGGAATCAGCCCCAGCATTTT.

The CDR3 protein is CASSLDHSARFPYEQYF. The CDR3 DNA follows: TGTGCCAGCAGCTTAGATCACAGTGCGCGATTTCCCTACGAGCAGTACTTC. This rearrangement joins TRBV11-2 to TRBJ2-7, with no clear D. From germline, CDR1 is SGHAT and CDR2 FQNNGV. V dropped 0 bases and J dropped 2 bases, with 17 bases sitting between them. This CDR3 contains 17 residues.

This chain connects TRBV7-9 to TRBJ1-1; D gene unclear. Germline CDR1 SEHNR, CDR2 FQNEAQ (reference sequence). V dropped 1 base and J dropped 0 bases, with 6 bases sitting between them. The CDR3 has 14 amino acids. The CDR3 reads CASSLGTLNTEAFF. In DNA, the CDR3 is TGTGCCAGCAGCTTAGGGACTTTGAACACTGAAGCTTTCTTT. Looking up the rest from reference TRBV7-9 and TRBJ1-1 gives the full variable domain: DTGVSQNPRHKITKRGQNVTFRCDPISEHNRLYWYRQTLGQGPEFLTYFQNEAQLEKSRLLSDRFSAERPKGSFSTLEIQRTEQGDSAMYLCASSLGTLNTEAFFGQGTRLTVV.

V gene TRBV6-5 combines with J gene TRBJ2-3; a weak D match, TRBD2 (6 bases). Germline V gives CDR1 MNHEY, CDR2 SVGAGI. This CDR3 region has 16 residues. Trimming pared 4 bases from V and 2 bases from J, leaving 16 bases between. The CDR3 sequence: CASSFSHAGPTDTQYF. In DNA form, the CDR3 reads TGTGCCAGCAGTTTCTCCCATGCGGGACCCACAGATACGCAGTATTTT.

CDR3 bases: TGTGCCATCAGTGATGGCGGGAGGGGGGCCGGGGAGCTGTTTTTT. Its protein is CAISDGGRGAGELFF. The chain combines TRBV10-3 with TRBJ2-2, with 9 bases that match TRBD2. V dropped 3 bases and J dropped 6; count of bases not matched to a gene: 5. Germline V gene lookup returns CDR1 ENHRY and CDR2 SYGVKD. This CDR3 has 15 amino acids.

This clone was observed a single time. The V and J genes are TRBV6-2 or TRBV6-3 and TRBJ2-5; 7 bases are shared with TRBD1. Germline values: CDR1 MNHEY, CDR2 SVGEGT. CDR3 size: 14 residues. V gave up 2 bases and J gave up 5 bases; unmatched junction bases: 5. CDR3 protein: CASSYGTDTETQYF. Written as DNA, the CDR3 is TGTGCCAGCAGTTACGGGACAGATACCGAGACCCAGTACTTC.

V usage is TRBV11-2 and J usage is TRBJ2-1, with 8 bases fitting TRBD2. Germline CDR1 SGHAT, CDR2 FQNNGV. J was trimmed by 6 bases and V by 1 base; bases with no gene match: 11. This CDR3 spans 17 amino acids. The DNA of the CDR3 is TGTGCCAGCAGCTTAGTTGACTGGGCGGGGGGCCTCAATGAGCAGTTCTTC. Its protein is CASSLVDWAGGLNEQFF.

This clone was observed a single time. The sample carries other DNA sequences with the same CDR3. The chain couples TRBV9 to TRBJ2-5; 12 bases match TRBD2. CDR3 length: 16 amino acids. CDR1 and CDR2 (germline): SGDLS, YYNGEE. V shed 0 bases, J shed 1 base, and the junction held 1 base outside the gene matches. CDR3 in DNA: TGTGCCAGCAGCGTAGGGACTAGCGGGGTCCAAGAGACCCAGTACTTC. Protein sequence: CASSVGTSGVQETQYF.

V usage is TRBV15 and J usage is TRBJ1-2; D possibly corresponds to TRBD1 (6 bases). V gave up 1 base and J gave up 3 bases, with 15 bases separating them. Per the germline V gene, CDR1 is LNHNV and CDR2 is YYDKDF (reference sequence). The CDR3 length is 16 residues. DNA for the CDR3: TGTGCCACCAGCAGAGTGGGGTTTGGGGGCGACTATGGCTACACCTTC. It codes for CATSRVGFGGDYGYTF.

Concerning this clone: This same CDR3 is encoded by further DNA sequences in the sample. The chain has TRBV7-9 and TRBJ2-3, with 11 bases aligning to TRBD1. The junction had 3 bases not matched to a gene; V was cut back by 5 bases and J by 2 bases. The CDR3 loop spans 15 amino acids. CDR1 is SEHNR and CDR2 is FQNEAQ in the germline V gene (reference sequence). The CDR3 DNA reads as TGTGCCAGCAGCCCGGGACAGGGGGTCACAGATACGCAGTATTTT. Translating gives CASSPGQGVTDTQYF.

As to this clone: This sample includes further DNA sequences coding for the same CDR3. CDR3 amino acids: CASSLSGGSNTGELFF. CDR3 DNA sequence: TGCGCCAGCAGCCTTAGCGGGGGGAGTAACACCGGGGAGCTGTTTTTT. The chain is built from TRBV5-1 and TRBJ2-2, with 10 bases that match TRBD2. V lost 4 bases, J lost 2 bases, and 5 bases stayed unmatched. Germline CDR1 is SGHRS and CDR2 is YFSETQ. CDR3 length: 16 residues.

This chain uses TRBV3-1 (or the pseudogene TRBV3-2) with TRBJ2-3, with 11 bases fitting TRBD2. V lost 5 bases, J lost 2 bases, and 9 bases stayed unmatched. Germline V gives CDR1 LGHDT, CDR2 YNNKEL (reference sequence). This CDR3 is 17 amino acids long. CDR3 DNA: TGTGCCAGCAGCGCTGGACTAGCGGGCATATCCACAGATACGCAGTATTTT. Protein sequence: CASSAGLAGISTDTQYF.

This clone was counted a few times. The gene calls are TRBV3-1 (or the pseudogene TRBV3-2) and TRBJ1-3; D gene unclear. The V gene lost 4 bases and the J gene lost 0 bases, with 7 bases spanning the gap. Germline V gene data show CDR1 as LGHDT and CDR2 as YNNKEL (reference sequence). The CDR3 totals 14 residues. The CDR3 bases are TGTGCCAGCAGCCCTGTTCTCTCTGGAAACACCATATATTTT. Its protein product is CASSPVLSGNTIYF.